The rows below give T cell receptor beta chains drawn from one sample of a study of T cell responses to AZD1222 COVID-19 vaccine. Clones were sequenced by immunoSEQ multiplex PCR, and TCRdb holds only the in-frame ones, with some missing. Counted here are approximately 150,000 clones, nearly 90% occurring once; the ten biggest clones make up approximately 5.1%. The sample consisted of peripheral blood, taken on day 0 of AZD1222 vaccination. These receptors all stem from an adult in good health. The CDR3 runs from the conserved cysteine through the conserved F or W. The D gene is left open where the match is weak. Clone size is shown for a subset of rows, as once, few, many or a class of expanded clone.

j_call	clone_size	v_call	d_call	cdr3_nt	cdr3_aa
TRBJ1-6	-	TRBV30	TRBD1	TGTGCCTGGAGTGGACAGGGGAAAAATTCACCCCTCCACTTT	CAWSGQGKNSPLHF
TRBJ1-6	-	TRBV27	-	TGTGCCAGCAACTCTTTTCGGGGGGGGGTACGTTCACCCCTCCACTTT	CASNSFRGGVRSPLHF
TRBJ2-7	-	TRBV7-8	TRBD2	TGTGCCAGCAGCCGAGGGGACTATTCCTACGAGCAGTACTTC	CASSRGDYSYEQYF
TRBJ1-2	-	TRBV15	TRBD1	TGTGCCACCAGCACGGGACAGGGGAACTATGGCTACACCTTC	CATSTGQGNYGYTF
TRBJ1-1	-	TRBV30	TRBD1	TGTGCCTGGAGTCCCGGGACAGGGAGGACTGAAGCTTTCTTT	CAWSPGTGRTEAFF
TRBJ1-4	-	TRBV7-9	TRBD1	TGTGCCAGCAGCTTAGTACAGGGGCATGAAAAACTGTTTTTT	CASSLVQGHEKLFF
TRBJ2-7	-	TRBV11-2	-	TGTGCCAGCAGCTTCGGTTCCTACGAGCAGTACTTC	CASSFGSYEQYF
TRBJ2-7	-	TRBV19	TRBD1	TGTGCCACCTCGCAAGGACAGGGGGCCTACGAGCAGTACTTC	CATSQGQGAYEQYF
TRBJ1-6	-	TRBV28	TRBD1	TGTGCCAGCACAGGACAGGGGAGTTCACCCCTCCACTTT	CASTGQGSSPLHF
TRBJ2-7	-	TRBV6-5	-	TGTGCCAGCAGTTACTCGATGTTCAGCGGCTCCTACGAGCAGTACTTC	CASSYSMFSGSYEQYF
TRBJ2-7	-	TRBV5-1	-	TGCGCCAGCAGCTTGGAAGATTCGAGGGTCAGGTACTTC	CASSLEDSRVRYF
TRBJ2-2	-	TRBV2	-	TGTGCCAGGCGAACCTCTGGAGGCACCGGGGAGCTGTTTTTT	CARRTSGGTGELFF
TRBJ1-5	many	TRBV6-6	-	TGTGCCAGCAGTTACTCGGCGGGGAATCAGCCCCAGCATTTT	CASSYSAGNQPQHF
TRBJ2-1	once	TRBV24-1	TRBD2	TGTGCCACCAGTGATGGACTAGCGGGAATCTACAATGAGCAGTTCTTC	CATSDGLAGIYNEQFF
TRBJ2-7	-	TRBV7-9	-	TGTGCCAGCAGCTTCCTAGGCGTTTCCGAGCAGTACTTC	CASSFLGVSEQYF
TRBJ1-2	-	TRBV18	TRBD1	TGTGCCAGCTCACCTACAGGGGGAGGACTTGGATATGGCTACACCTTC	CASSPTGGGLGYGYTF
TRBJ2-7	once	TRBV10-3	TRBD1	TGTGCCATCAGGGCTTTGGGGGACAGGGGGCTAATTTGGCCCTACGAGCAGTACTTC	CAIRALGDRGLIWPYEQYF
TRBJ2-3	-	TRBV5-8	TRBD2	TGTGCCAGCAGCTTGGGCGGGACTAGCGGAAGCACAGATACGCAGTATTTT	CASSLGGTSGSTDTQYF
TRBJ2-1	-	TRBV30	-	TGTGCCTGGAGTGTACACTATAACAATGAGCAGTTCTTC	CAWSVHYNNEQFF
TRBJ2-5	-	TRBV20-1	-	TGCAGCGCATTCAGGGAAGAGACCCAGTACTTC	CSAFREETQYF
TRBJ2-7	few	TRBV4-2	-	TGTGCCAGCAGCCAAGAACCCCTGCAGGTCTACGAGCAGTACTTC	CASSQEPLQVYEQYF
TRBJ2-1	-	TRBV19	-	TGTGCCAGTAGTATAGCCTCCGGGACCCACTATAAGCAGTTCTTC	CASSIASGTHYKQFF
TRBJ2-7	once	TRBV6-6	TRBD2	TGTGCCAGCAGAGTGACTAGCGGGGACTCCTACGAGCAGTACTTC	CASRVTSGDSYEQYF
TRBJ1-2	-	TRBV4-1	-	TGCGCCAGCAGCCAAGAATCCATCGGGGCTATTAACTATGGCTACACCTTC	CASSQESIGAINYGYTF
TRBJ2-7	once	TRBV4-1	-	TGCGCCAGCAGCCAAGTCCTAGCCACCCCGGGAGAGCAGTACTTC	CASSQVLATPGEQYF
TRBJ1-3	-	TRBV28	-	TGTGCCAGCAGAAAAACAGGGATGAGCGGAAACACCATATATTTT	CASRKTGMSGNTIYF
TRBJ1-1	-	TRBV5-1	-	TGCGCCAGCAGCTTCGATCTCGGGAACACTGAAGCTTTCTTT	CASSFDLGNTEAFF
TRBJ2-5	-	TRBV5-6	-	TGTGCCAGCAGCTTGTCGGGGATTGGGGAGACCCAGTACTTC	CASSLSGIGETQYF
TRBJ2-1	-	TRBV3-1/TRBV3-2	-	TGTGCCAGCAGCCAAGAGGGAAAGGGATCCCACTTCATCCATGAGCAGTTCTTC	CASSQEGKGSHFIHEQFF
TRBJ2-7	-	TRBV30	TRBD2	TGTGCCTGGAGTGTACCGTCTAGCGGGAGTTACGAGCAGTACTTC	CAWSVPSSGSYEQYF
TRBJ2-3	once	TRBV29-1	-	TGCAGCGTTGAGAAACCGGGAGCGGCAGATACGCAGTATTTT	CSVEKPGAADTQYF
TRBJ2-1	-	TRBV5-6	TRBD2	TGTGCCAGCAGCTTGGGGCTAGCGGGAGTTTACAATGAGCAGTTCTTC	CASSLGLAGVYNEQFF
TRBJ2-5	-	TRBV15	-	TGTGCCACCAGCGGACGGGACATACAAGAGACCCAGTACTTC	CATSGRDIQETQYF
TRBJ1-2	-	TRBV7-9	TRBD1	TGTGCCAGCAGCTTAGCCCCGACAGGGTCTAGATCCTATGGCTACACCTTC	CASSLAPTGSRSYGYTF
TRBJ1-6	-	TRBV7-9	-	TGTGCCAGCAGCTTAGAGGGGGGATTTTCACCCCTCCACTTT	CASSLEGGFSPLHF
TRBJ2-7	-	TRBV27	-	TGTGCCAGCAGACCTAATCCAGGGGTTGGCGAGCAATACTTC	CASRPNPGVGEQYF
TRBJ1-1	-	TRBV7-2	-	TGTGCCAGCAGCTTTTACCCAGGGCTCACTGAAGCTTTCTTT	CASSFYPGLTEAFF
TRBJ1-6	few	TRBV7-2	-	TGTGCCAGCAGTAGAAGGCCCTTAATTAATTCACCCCTCCACTTT	CASSRRPLINSPLHF
TRBJ2-7	-	TRBV7-2	-	TGTGCCAGCAGCGGACAGACTAGACTTAAAAGCGAGCAGTACTTC	CASSGQTRLKSEQYF
TRBJ2-1	-	TRBV18	-	TGTGCCAGCTCCTCGCGCTCGGGGGGACAATACAATGAGCAGTTCTTC	CASSSRSGGQYNEQFF
TRBJ1-1	-	TRBV9	-	TGTGCCAGCAGCGGATCACAGGGCTGGACTGAAGCTTTCTTT	CASSGSQGWTEAFF